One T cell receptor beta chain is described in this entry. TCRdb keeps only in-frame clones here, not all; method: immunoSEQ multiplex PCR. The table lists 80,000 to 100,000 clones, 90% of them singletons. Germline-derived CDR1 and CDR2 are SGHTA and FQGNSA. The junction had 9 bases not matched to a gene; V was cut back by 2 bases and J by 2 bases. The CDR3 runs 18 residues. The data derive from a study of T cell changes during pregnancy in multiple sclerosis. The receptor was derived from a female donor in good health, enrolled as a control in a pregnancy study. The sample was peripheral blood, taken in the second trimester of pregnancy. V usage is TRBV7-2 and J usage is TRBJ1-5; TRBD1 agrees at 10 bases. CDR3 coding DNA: TGTGCCAGCAGCTTAAAAGGGACAGGGGAGAGGGGCAATCAGCCCCAGCATTTT. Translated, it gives CASSLKGTGERGNQPQHF.